The rows below give T cell receptor beta chains drawn from one sample of a study of cytomegalovirus exposure and HLA in healthy donors. Data came from immunoSEQ multiplex PCR; TCRdb stores just in-frame clones and leaves some out. Of about 150,000 clones listed, around a tenth were seen once; the top ten hold about 1.7%. The sequencing sample was made of PBMCs. Source of these receptors: a male donor in good health and CMV-seronegative. The CDR3 runs from the conserved cysteine through the conserved F or W. The D gene is left open where the match is weak. Some rows mark clone size as missing; the rest say once, few, many or name a class of expanded clone.

TRBV4-3,TRBD2,TRBJ2-5,few,CASSQGGLAVETQYF,TGCGCCAGCAGCCAAGGGGGACTAGCGGTCGAGACCCAGTACTTC
TRBV5-1,NA,TRBJ2-7,NA,CASASGSGLEQYF,TGCGCCAGCGCCTCCGGGAGTGGACTCGAGCAGTACTTC
TRBV4-2,NA,TRBJ2-5,few,CASSLVSQETQYF,TGTGCCAGCAGCTTGGTCAGCCAAGAGACCCAGTACTTC
TRBV10-3,TRBD1,TRBJ1-5,NA,CATAPQGAINQPQHF,TGTGCCACCGCGCCTCAGGGGGCTATTAATCAGCCCCAGCATTTT
TRBV12-5,NA,TRBJ2-1,NA,CASGLTHNEQFF,TGTGCTAGTGGTTTGACTCACAATGAGCAGTTCTTC
TRBV28,TRBD2,TRBJ2-7,NA,CASSPSFGLAEKYF,TGTGCCAGCAGCCCTTCCTTCGGACTAGCGGAGAAGTACTTC
TRBV5-1,TRBD1,TRBJ1-2,NA,CASSSGQGKGYTF,TGCGCCAGCAGCTCCGGACAGGGGAAGGGCTACACCTTC
TRBV28,NA,TRBJ1-5,NA,CASQRRISNQPQHF,TGTGCCAGCCAGAGGAGAATTAGCAATCAGCCCCAGCATTTT
TRBV28,NA,TRBJ1-5,NA,CARGHVPENGKGRRNQPQHF,TGTGCCAGGGGCCACGTCCCCGAGAACGGAAAGGGGCGACGGAATCAGCCCCAGCATTTT
TRBV4-3,TRBD1,TRBJ2-7,NA,CASSHFGQGLGEQYF,TGCGCCAGCAGCCACTTCGGACAGGGCCTCGGCGAGCAGTACTTC
TRBV27,NA,TRBJ2-7,NA,CASPQGGQWQGPYEQYF,TGTGCCAGCCCTCAAGGGGGTCAGTGGCAGGGTCCCTACGAGCAGTACTTC
TRBV6-5,TRBD2,TRBJ2-3,few,CASSRGGITDTQYF,TGTGCCAGCAGCCGGGGGGGGATAACAGATACGCAGTATTTT
TRBV7-2,NA,TRBJ1-1,few,CASSPGGWNTEAFF,TGTGCCAGCAGCCCCGGGGGGTGGAACACTGAAGCTTTCTTT
TRBV5-6,NA,TRBJ2-3,NA,CASSPFQGLDTQYF,TGTGCCAGCAGCCCTTTTCAGGGCTTGGATACGCAGTATTTT
TRBV25-1,TRBD2,TRBJ2-3,NA,CASSGTSGRDTQYF,TGTGCCAGCTCCGGGACTAGCGGGAGAGATACGCAGTATTTT
TRBV12-5,NA,TRBJ2-3,NA,CASGLNTFSTDTQYF,TGTGCTAGTGGTTTGAACACATTTAGCACAGATACGCAGTATTTT
TRBV5-8,TRBD2,TRBJ2-2,few,CASSLGHLAGPGELFF,TGTGCCAGCAGCTTGGGCCACCTAGCGGGGCCCGGGGAGCTGTTTTTT